This T cell receptor (beta chain) was obtained from a study of T cell repertoires in cytomegalovirus infection. This clonotype has more than one count but fewer than ten. The germline CDR1 and CDR2 sequences are ENHRY and SYGVKD. V gave up 0 bases and J gave up 1 base, with 10 bases separating them. The CDR3 has 16 amino acids. TCRdb re-called the reads through MiXCR, storing one row per CDR3 protein. The table includes a few hundred thousand distinct CDR3 sequences, about a quarter detected once. This receptor was identified in a human donor in good health (CMV status not recorded). Some clones in this sample may be carry-over from other donors' samples. Source material: PBMCs. This chain connects TRBV10-3 to TRBJ1-5, with D possibly matching TRBD1 (5 bases). CDR3 sequence (DNA): TGTGCCATCAGTGAGTCGGATGGGGCAAGCAATCAGCCCCAGCATTTT. Amino acids: CAISESDGASNQPQHF.